This T cell receptor beta chain was sequenced in a study of shared clonotypes between healthy human individuals. Study summary: Researchers assigned three CD4 naive, three CD4 memory, two CD8 naive and one CD8 memory plate to each donor.

The study's findings and limits: Between a handful of donors, naive CD4 clonotypes were shared at a level of about 5.3%.

Method: immunoSEQ multiplex PCR; TCRdb's copy keeps in-frame clones and lacks some. The table has some 1.1 million clones, 77% seen once; the top ten hold 0.89%. CDR1 is MGHRA, CDR2 YSYEKL, per germline. The CDR3 has 16 amino acids. V gave up 0 bases and J gave up 5 bases, with 16 bases separating them. Regarding this clone: The target antigen is unknown.

The chain joins TRBV4-1 to TRBJ1-1; D ambiguous. The TCR comes from a man in his late teens or twenties in good health. Some clones in this sample may be carry-over from other donors' samples. The sequencing sample was made of memory CD4+ T cells from PBMCs. Subset: CD45RA-negative fraction. The CDR3 nucleotides are TGCGCCAGCAGCCAAGATCTTGGCCAGCCGGCGACTGAAGCTTTCTTT. The encoded protein is CASSQDLGQPATEAFF.